Listed below are T cell receptor beta chains from one sample, sequenced in a study of T cell responses to AZD1222 COVID-19 vaccine. The table came from immunoSEQ multiplex PCR; TCRdb's copy has only in-frame clones and leaves some out. The repertoire consists of 180,000 or so clones, with approximately 88% occurring once and the leading ten covering 1.5% to 2%. The sample consisted of peripheral blood, taken on day 0 of AZD1222 vaccination. These receptors came from an adult in good health. Both conserved end residues are part of each CDR3. Each record gives: J gene, clone size, V gene, D gene, CDR3 protein, CDR3 DNA. A D gene is named only where the DNA matches it firmly. Size tells how often a clone was seen (once, few, many) or the class of an expanded clone, and some rows leave it out.

>TRBJ2-1|once|TRBV7-3|TRBD2
CASSLTGGAGHEQFF
TGTGCCAGCAGCCTAACGGGGGGAGCAGGCCATGAGCAGTTCTTC
>TRBJ1-1|NA|TRBV7-9|NA
CASSFRRNTEAFF
TGTGCCAGCAGCTTCCGCAGGAACACTGAAGCTTTCTTT
>TRBJ1-5|NA|TRBV3-1/TRBV3-2|NA
CASSQSRGFQPQHF
TGTGCCAGCAGCCAGAGCAGGGGTTTTCAGCCCCAGCATTTT
>TRBJ1-5|NA|TRBV28|NA
CASSRGGPSNQPQHF
TGTGCCAGCAGTCGGGGGGGGCCGAGCAATCAGCCCCAGCATTTT
>TRBJ1-1|NA|TRBV4-2|NA
CASSQVAGSTEAFF
TGTGCCAGCAGCCAAGTCGCCGGGAGTACTGAAGCTTTCTTT
>TRBJ1-5|NA|TRBV19|NA
CASTTRGYQPQHF
TGTGCCAGTACCACGCGGGGATATCAGCCCCAGCATTTT
>TRBJ1-2|NA|TRBV7-9|TRBD1
CASSLEGASIYGYTF
TGTGCCAGCAGCTTAGAGGGGGCCTCTATATATGGCTACACCTTC
>TRBJ2-1|NA|TRBV5-6|TRBD2
CASSLVLAGIFNEQFF
TGTGCCAGCAGCTTGGTACTAGCGGGGATCTTCAATGAGCAGTTCTTC
>TRBJ2-7|NA|TRBV6-6|TRBD2
CASSYGLAGGYEQYF
TGTGCCAGCAGTTATGGACTAGCGGGAGGCTACGAGCAGTACTTC
>TRBJ2-7|NA|TRBV30|TRBD1
CAWSSLMGQGTSEQYF
TGTGCCTGGAGCTCCCTCATGGGACAGGGGACAAGCGAGCAGTACTTC
>TRBJ2-7|NA|TRBV18|TRBD1
CASPPSGQGNYEQYF
TGTGCCAGCCCACCATCCGGACAGGGGAACTACGAGCAGTACTTC
>TRBJ1-2|NA|TRBV5-4|TRBD1
CASSRGGQGTKNGYTF
TGTGCCAGCAGCAGAGGGGGACAGGGGACTAAGAATGGCTACACCTTC
>TRBJ2-1|NA|TRBV4-2|NA
CASSQRSGAAYNEQFF
TGTGCCAGCAGCCAAAGGAGCGGAGCCGCCTACAATGAGCAGTTCTTC
>TRBJ2-1|NA|TRBV6-5|TRBD2
CASSSPSGNYNEQFF
TGTGCCAGCAGTTCCCCTAGCGGGAACTACAATGAGCAGTTCTTC
>TRBJ1-2|NA|TRBV28|TRBD1
CASTDRGGGYTF
TGTGCCAGCACGGACAGGGGAGGTGGCTACACCTTC
>TRBJ1-5|NA|TRBV6-5|TRBD1
CASSTGARGNQPQHF
TGTGCCAGCTCTACAGGGGCTCGAGGCAATCAGCCCCAGCATTTT
>TRBJ2-5|NA|TRBV7-9|TRBD2
CASSRTSLETQYF
TGTGCCAGCAGCCGGACTAGCTTAGAGACCCAGTACTTC
>TRBJ1-4|NA|TRBV28|NA
CATQPLAWGEKLFF
TGTGCCACCCAACCCCTAGCCTGGGGTGAAAAACTGTTTTTT
>TRBJ1-2|few|TRBV5-4|NA
CASSLGAGQRSYGYTF
TGTGCCAGCAGCTTGGGGGCCGGACAGCGATCCTATGGCTACACCTTC
>TRBJ1-5|NA|TRBV6-2/TRBV6-3|NA
CASSSKGVPQPQHF
TGTGCCAGCAGCTCTAAGGGGGTTCCTCAGCCCCAGCATTTT
>TRBJ2-1|NA|TRBV6-4|TRBD2
CASSDSPAGASSEQFF
TGTGCCAGCAGTGACTCCCCAGCGGGAGCGTCTAGTGAGCAGTTCTTC
>TRBJ1-5|NA|TRBV19|NA
CASSIEDSFNQPQHF
TGTGCCAGTAGTATAGAGGACAGCTTCAATCAGCCCCAGCATTTT
>TRBJ2-1|NA|TRBV9|TRBD2
CASSFSGGAKNNEQFF
TGTGCCAGCAGCTTTAGCGGGGGGGCTAAGAACAATGAGCAGTTCTTC
>TRBJ1-5|few|TRBV28|TRBD1
CASSLRTGINQPQHF
TGTGCCAGCAGTTTACGGACAGGGATTAATCAGCCCCAGCATTTT
>TRBJ2-5|NA|TRBV15|TRBD1
CATSRDAGTGERETQYF
TGTGCCACCAGCAGAGATGCGGGGACAGGGGAGCGGGAGACCCAGTACTTC
>TRBJ2-5|NA|TRBV5-1|NA
CASSLGLGETQYF
TGCGCCAGCAGCTTGGGTCTTGGGGAGACCCAGTACTTC
>TRBJ1-1|NA|TRBV7-9|NA
CASRLTGPEAFF
TGTGCCAGCAGGCTAACCGGGCCCGAAGCTTTCTTT
>TRBJ2-5|NA|TRBV11-2|NA
CASSLDLPDETQYF
TGTGCCAGCAGCTTAGACCTACCGGACGAGACCCAGTACTTC
>TRBJ1-4|NA|TRBV7-9|TRBD1
CASSNGQGANVHEKLFF
TGTGCCAGCAGCAATGGACAGGGGGCGAATGTGCATGAAAAACTGTTTTTT
>TRBJ2-3|NA|TRBV24-1|NA
CATRGGPSTDTQYF
TGTGCCACCAGAGGGGGTCCATCCACAGATACGCAGTATTTT
>TRBJ1-1|NA|TRBV5-5|NA
CASSFDITKNTEAFF
TGTGCCAGCAGCTTCGACATTACAAAGAACACTGAAGCTTTCTTT
>TRBJ1-6|NA|TRBV30|TRBD1
CAAPHRGAPNSPLHF
TGTGCCGCCCCCCACAGGGGCGCGCCTAATTCACCCCTCCACTTT
>TRBJ1-5|once|TRBV28|NA
CASSLYRDSNQPQHF
TGTGCCAGCAGTTTATACAGGGACAGCAATCAGCCCCAGCATTTT
>TRBJ2-2|NA|TRBV28|NA
CASSLGSLNTGELFF
TGTGCCAGCAGTTTGGGAAGCTTGAACACCGGGGAGCTGTTTTTT
>TRBJ2-3|NA|TRBV11-2|NA
CASSLTYRRTSTDTQYF
TGTGCCAGCAGCTTAACGTATCGCAGGACCAGCACAGATACGCAGTATTTT
>TRBJ2-7|few|TRBV6-2/TRBV6-3|TRBD2
CASSRDPSLLAGGEEQYF
TGTGCCAGCAGCCGGGACCCCTCCTTACTAGCGGGAGGGGAGGAGCAGTACTTC
>TRBJ1-2|NA|TRBV29-1|TRBD1
CSVEPGQGGYTF
TGCAGCGTTGAACCGGGACAGGGTGGCTACACCTTC
>TRBJ2-5|NA|TRBV30|NA
CAWGTNSGETQYF
TGTGCCTGGGGGACCAACTCCGGAGAGACCCAGTACTTC
>TRBJ2-3|NA|TRBV5-1|TRBD2
CASSKGLAITGDTQYF
TGCGCCAGCAGCAAGGGACTAGCCATAACCGGGGATACGCAGTATTTT
>TRBJ2-1|once|TRBV5-6|TRBD2
CASRWDYQTEQFF
TGTGCCAGCAGATGGGACTACCAAACAGAGCAGTTCTTC
>TRBJ1-2|NA|TRBV3-1/TRBV3-2|NA
CASSHRYPTNYGYTF
TGTGCCAGCAGTCATCGGTACCCTACTAACTATGGCTACACCTTC